This is a list of T cell receptor beta chains from one sample in a study of T cell repertoires in cytomegalovirus infection. Each CDR3 protein is one row after TCRdb ran MiXCR on the reads. The sample records roughly 77,000 distinct CDR3 sequences, just under 4% being singletons. The specimen was PBMCs. The receptors were sampled from a human donor in good health (CMV status not recorded). Some clones in this sample may be carry-over from other donors' samples. The CDR3 runs from the conserved cysteine through the conserved F or W. Fields, in order: CDR3 protein, CDR3 DNA, J gene, D gene, clone size, V gene. D genes are given only for firm matches. The size field is filled for only some rows; it gives once, few, many or a size class.

CDR3 protein: CASSGTGQPYYGYTF
CDR3 DNA: TGTGCCAGCAGCGGAACGGGACAGCCCTACTATGGCTACACCTTC
J gene: TRBJ1-2
D gene: TRBD1
clone size: many
V gene: TRBV7-2

CDR3 protein: CASSLRSGMNGYTF
CDR3 DNA: TGTGCCAGCAGCTTACGCTCCGGGATGAACGGCTACACCTTC
J gene: TRBJ1-2
D gene: .
clone size: many
V gene: TRBV7-2

CDR3 protein: CASSPTGQGARGYTF
CDR3 DNA: TGTGCCAGCAGCCCCACCGGACAGGGGGCGCGAGGCTACACCTTC
J gene: TRBJ1-2
D gene: TRBD1
clone size: many
V gene: TRBV7-2

CDR3 protein: CASSFVGNSPLHF
CDR3 DNA: TGTGCCAGCAGCTTCGTTGGGAATTCACCCCTCCACTTT
J gene: TRBJ1-6
D gene: .
clone size: many
V gene: TRBV7-2

CDR3 protein: CASSHARTGRNYGYTF
CDR3 DNA: TGTGCCAGCAGCCACGCCCGGACAGGGCGGAACTATGGCTACACCTTC
J gene: TRBJ1-2
D gene: TRBD1
clone size: .
V gene: TRBV4-2

CDR3 protein: CSVERAFF
CDR3 DNA: TGCAGCGTTGAGAGGGCTTTCTTT
J gene: TRBJ1-1
D gene: .
clone size: .
V gene: TRBV29-1

CDR3 protein: CASSLALNYEQYF
CDR3 DNA: TGTGCTAGCAGCTTAGCGTTGAATTACGAGCAGTACTTC
J gene: TRBJ2-7
D gene: .
clone size: .
V gene: TRBV7-6

CDR3 protein: CASSLSPDQPQHF
CDR3 DNA: TGTGCCAGCAGTCTATCCCCCGATCAGCCCCAGCATTTT
J gene: TRBJ1-5
D gene: .
clone size: many
V gene: TRBV7-2

CDR3 protein: CASILRGARGNTIYF
CDR3 DNA: TGTGCCAGCATTCTCCGGGGGGCACGAGGAAACACCATATATTTT
J gene: TRBJ1-3
D gene: .
clone size: many
V gene: TRBV7-2

CDR3 protein: CASSPLGGDQPQHF
CDR3 DNA: TGTGCCAGCAGCCCGCTGGGGGGCGATCAGCCCCAGCATTTT
J gene: TRBJ1-5
D gene: .
clone size: many
V gene: TRBV7-2

CDR3 protein: CASSYTLARETQYF
CDR3 DNA: TGTGCCAGCAGTTACACCTTAGCGAGAGAGACCCAGTACTTC
J gene: TRBJ2-5
D gene: .
clone size: many
V gene: TRBV6-2/TRBV6-3

CDR3 protein: CASSLRGAGYEQYF
CDR3 DNA: TGTGCCAGCAGCTTAAGGGGGGCCGGGTACGAGCAGTACTTC
J gene: TRBJ2-7
D gene: .
clone size: many
V gene: TRBV7-2

CDR3 protein: CASSKRDSSGNTIYF
CDR3 DNA: TGTGCCAGCAGCAAAAGGGACAGTTCTGGAAACACCATATATTTT
J gene: TRBJ1-3
D gene: TRBD1
clone size: many
V gene: TRBV7-2

CDR3 protein: CASSLAGRKANYGYTF
CDR3 DNA: TGTGCCAGCAGCTTAGCTGGCAGGAAAGCTAACTATGGCTACACCTTC
J gene: TRBJ1-2
D gene: .
clone size: many
V gene: TRBV7-8

CDR3 protein: CSVLGISTDTQYF
CDR3 DNA: TGCAGCGTTCTGGGAATTAGCACAGATACGCAGTATTTT
J gene: TRBJ2-3
D gene: .
clone size: many
V gene: TRBV29-1

CDR3 protein: CASSSPDRGVYGYTF
CDR3 DNA: TGTGCCAGCAGCTCGCCGGACAGGGGTGTCTATGGCTACACCTTC
J gene: TRBJ1-2
D gene: TRBD1
clone size: many
V gene: TRBV7-8

CDR3 protein: CASSRGYEQYF
CDR3 DNA: TGTGCCAGCAGCCGGGGATACGAGCAGTACTTC
J gene: TRBJ2-7
D gene: .
clone size: many
V gene: TRBV7-4

CDR3 protein: CASSLVRGSYGYTF
CDR3 DNA: TGTGCCAGCAGCCTAGTACGGGGGAGCTATGGCTACACCTTC
J gene: TRBJ1-2
D gene: .
clone size: many
V gene: TRBV7-2

CDR3 protein: CASSLVTVTSPLHF
CDR3 DNA: TGTGCCAGCAGCTTAGTAACAGTAACTTCACCCCTCCACTTT
J gene: TRBJ1-6
D gene: .
clone size: many
V gene: TRBV7-2

CDR3 protein: CASSRGLAGAGELFF
CDR3 DNA: TGTGCCAGCAGCCGTGGACTAGCGGGAGCCGGGGAGCTGTTTTTT
J gene: TRBJ2-2
D gene: TRBD2
clone size: many
V gene: TRBV7-2